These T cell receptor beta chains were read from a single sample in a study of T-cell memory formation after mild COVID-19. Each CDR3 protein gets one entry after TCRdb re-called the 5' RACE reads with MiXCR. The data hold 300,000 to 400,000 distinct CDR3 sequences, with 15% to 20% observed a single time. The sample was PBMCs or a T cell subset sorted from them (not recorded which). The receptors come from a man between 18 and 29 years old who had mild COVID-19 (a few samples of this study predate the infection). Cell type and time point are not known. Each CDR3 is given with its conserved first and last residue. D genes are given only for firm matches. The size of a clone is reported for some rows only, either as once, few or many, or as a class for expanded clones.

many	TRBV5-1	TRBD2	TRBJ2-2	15	CASSFSGGNTGELFF	TGCGCCAGCAGCTTTAGCGGGGGGAACACCGGGGAGCTGTTTTTT
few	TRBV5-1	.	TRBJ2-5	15	CASSLRGPLGETQYF	TGCGCCAGCAGCTTGAGAGGGCCCCTTGGGGAGACCCAGTACTTC
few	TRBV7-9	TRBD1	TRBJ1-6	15	CASSSGQVSNSPLHF	TGTGCCAGCAGCTCGGGACAGGTTTCTAATTCACCCCTCCACTTT
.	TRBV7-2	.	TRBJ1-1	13	CASSPPRETEAFF	TGTGCCAGCAGTCCCCCCAGGGAAACTGAAGCTTTCTTT
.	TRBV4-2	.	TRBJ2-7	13	CASSQERTYEQYF	TGTGCCAGCAGCCAAGAGAGGACCTACGAGCAGTACTTC
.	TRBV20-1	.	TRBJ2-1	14	CSARRQGIHNEQFF	TGCAGTGCTAGACGGCAGGGAATCCACAATGAGCAGTTCTTC
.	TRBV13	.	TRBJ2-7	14	CASSFWTSSYEQYF	TGTGCCAGCAGTTTCTGGACGAGCTCCTACGAGCAGTACTTC
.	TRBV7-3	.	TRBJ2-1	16	CASSSPSRSSYNEQFF	TGTGCCAGCAGCTCCCCGAGCCGTTCGTCCTACAATGAGCAGTTCTTC
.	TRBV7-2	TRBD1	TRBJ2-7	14	CASNEQGANYEQYF	TGTGCCAGCAACGAACAGGGGGCTAACTACGAGCAGTACTTC
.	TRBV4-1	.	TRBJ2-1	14	CASRDTGLGNEQFF	TGCGCCAGCAGGGATACGGGGCTGGGAAATGAGCAGTTCTTC
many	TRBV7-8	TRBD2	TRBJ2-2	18	CASSLGAGGYPNTGELFF	TGTGCCAGCAGCTTAGGTGCGGGGGGCTATCCGAACACCGGGGAGCTGTTTTTT
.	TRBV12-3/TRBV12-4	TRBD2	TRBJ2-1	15	CASSNSGVLYNEQFF	TGTGCCAGCAGTAATAGCGGGGTTCTCTACAATGAGCAGTTCTTC
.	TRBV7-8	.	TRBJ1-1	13	CASSSGPGTEAFF	TGTGCCAGCAGCTCTGGACCGGGGACTGAAGCTTTCTTT
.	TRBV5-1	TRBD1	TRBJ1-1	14	CASSQGVGPTEAFF	TGCGCCAGCAGCCAGGGGGTCGGGCCCACTGAAGCTTTCTTT
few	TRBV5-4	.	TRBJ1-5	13	CASSLDTNQPQHF	TGTGCCAGCAGCTTGGACACGAATCAGCCCCAGCATTTT
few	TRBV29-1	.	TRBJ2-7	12	CSVEEGSYEQYF	TGCAGCGTTGAAGAGGGGAGTTACGAGCAGTACTTC
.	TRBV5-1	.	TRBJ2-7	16	CASTGQNRDHTYEQYF	TGCGCCAGCACCGGTCAAAACAGGGACCACACCTACGAGCAGTACTTC
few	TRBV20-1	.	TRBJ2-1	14	CSAEDRGAYNEQFF	TGCAGTGCTGAAGACCGGGGAGCCTACAATGAGCAGTTCTTC
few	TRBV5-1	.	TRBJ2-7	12	CASSLVGDEQYF	TGCGCCAGCAGCTTGGTCGGGGACGAGCAGTACTTC
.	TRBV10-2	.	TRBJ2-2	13	CASREGFSGELFF	TGCGCCAGCAGGGAGGGGTTTTCCGGGGAGCTGTTTTTT
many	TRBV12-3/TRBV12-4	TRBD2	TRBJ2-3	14	CASSFSPSGDTQYF	TGTGCCAGCAGTTTCTCGCCTAGCGGGGATACGCAGTATTTT
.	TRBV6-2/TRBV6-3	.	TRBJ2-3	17	CASGLDRSEQARDTQYF	TGTGCCAGTGGATTAGACAGAAGCGAACAGGCTAGGGATACGCAGTATTTT
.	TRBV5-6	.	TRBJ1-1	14	CASSPDLSNTEAFF	TGTGCCAGCAGCCCCGACTTATCGAACACTGAAGCTTTCTTT
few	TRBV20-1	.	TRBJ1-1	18	CSARDLRGGTMKNTEAFF	TGCAGTGCTAGAGATCTTCGAGGGGGAACGATGAAGAACACTGAAGCTTTCTTT
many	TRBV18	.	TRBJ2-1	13	CASSPSGRGEQFF	TGTGCCAGCTCACCATCCGGAAGAGGCGAGCAGTTCTTC
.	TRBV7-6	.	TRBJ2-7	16	CASSLEYVARSYEQYF	TGTGCCAGCAGCTTAGAGTACGTCGCTCGGTCCTACGAGCAGTACTTC
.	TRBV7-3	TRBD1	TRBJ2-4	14	CASSLNLQGDIQYF	TGTGCCAGCAGCTTAAATCTGCAGGGGGACATTCAGTACTTC
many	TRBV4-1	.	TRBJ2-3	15	CASSQRWVGGDTQYF	TGCGCCAGCAGCCAACGGTGGGTTGGAGGGGATACGCAGTATTTT
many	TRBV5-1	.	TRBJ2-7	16	CASSLGSGQYSYEQYF	TGCGCCAGCAGCCTGGGGTCGGGGCAGTACTCCTACGAGCAGTACTTC
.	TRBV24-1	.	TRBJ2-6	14	CATGDRSGANVLTF	TGTGCCACCGGTGATCGGTCTGGGGCCAACGTCCTGACTTTC
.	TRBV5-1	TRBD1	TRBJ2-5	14	CASSATGGQETQYF	TGCGCCAGCAGCGCTACAGGGGGCCAAGAGACCCAGTACTTC
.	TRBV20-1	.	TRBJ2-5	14	CSARDLGGRETQYF	TGCAGTGCTAGAGATCTGGGGGGCCGGGAGACCCAGTACTTC